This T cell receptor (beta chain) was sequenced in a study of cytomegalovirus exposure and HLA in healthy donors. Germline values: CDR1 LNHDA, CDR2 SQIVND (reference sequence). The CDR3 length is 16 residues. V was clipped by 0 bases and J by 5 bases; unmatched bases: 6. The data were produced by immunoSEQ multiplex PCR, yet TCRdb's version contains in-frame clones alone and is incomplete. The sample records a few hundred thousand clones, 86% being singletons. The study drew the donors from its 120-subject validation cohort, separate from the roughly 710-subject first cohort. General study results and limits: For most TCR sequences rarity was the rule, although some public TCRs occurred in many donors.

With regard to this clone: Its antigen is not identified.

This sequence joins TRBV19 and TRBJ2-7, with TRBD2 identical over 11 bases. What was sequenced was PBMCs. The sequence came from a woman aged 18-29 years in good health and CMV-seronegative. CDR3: CASSIELAGVADEQYF. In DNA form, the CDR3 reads TGTGCCAGTAGTATAGAACTAGCGGGAGTAGCCGACGAGCAGTACTTC.